Below, 28 T cell receptor beta chains from the same sample are listed, as sequenced in a study of T-cell reconstitution after alpha-beta-depleted transplantation in children (TCRdb year 2016). The sample's treatment or condition label, decoded: allogeneic hematopoietic cell transplantation with graft depleted of TCRalphabeta T cells and CD19 B cells. The receptor library was made with PCR. The sequencing machine was an Illumina HiSeq 2500. TCR libraries were prepared with molecular barcoding, using unique molecular identifiers to normalize TCRbeta repertoire quantification. The public reads were reprocessed in TCRdb via fastp at Q25 and MiXCR, keeping in-frame beta chains. Duplicate CDR3 protein sequences are folded into a single record with the most common DNA and genes. The sample records some 120,000 distinct CDR3 sequences, 10% of which are singletons. Jointly, the top ten make up less than 45% of the sample.

Sample: PBMCs, taken before TCRalphabeta/CD19-depleted stem cell transplant. These receptors all come from a boy aged 2-9 years with acute lymphoblastic leukemia, due to receive a stem cell transplant.

This clonotype occurred a few times. The chain couples TRBV19 to TRBJ2-5; D gene uncertain. This CDR3 region has 15 residues. V was cut by 3 bases and J by 1 base, with 12 bases left in between. The germline gives CDR1 LNHDA, CDR2 SQIVND (reference sequence). This CDR3 is CASSIGLTIQETQYF. As DNA, the CDR3 is TGTGCCAGTAGTATCGGTCTTACGATCCAAGAGACCCAGTACTTC.

This clonotype was found many times. The CDR3 loop is CSANSGPETQYF. The CDR3, as DNA: TGCAGTGCTAATTCGGGGCCAGAGACCCAGTACTTC. This chain joins TRBV20-1 and TRBJ2-5, with D perhaps TRBD1 or TRBD2 (5 bases each). Trimming shortened V by 4 bases and J by 4 bases, and 10 bases separated the two germline ends. CDR3 length equals 12 residues. Per the germline V gene, CDR1 is DFQATT and CDR2 is SNEGSKA (reference sequence).

There are many counts of this clonotype. This sequence joins TRBV5-1 and TRBJ2-7; D uncertain. From germline, CDR1 is SGHRS and CDR2 YFSETQ. Trimming took 0 bases from V and 0 from J, leaving 7 bases between them. This CDR3 spans 14 amino acids. Written as DNA, the CDR3 is TGCGCCAGCAGCTTGGAGATGGTCTCCTACGAGCAGTACTTC. This encodes CASSLEMVSYEQYF. The complete variable domain, with remaining parts taken from reference TRBV5-1 and TRBJ2-7, reads KAGVTQTPRYLIKTRGQQVTLSCSPISGHRSVSWYQQTPGQGLQFLFEYFSETQRNKGNFPGRFSGRQFSNSRSEMNVSTLELGDSALYLCASSLEMVSYEQYFGPGTRLTVT.

This clonotype was seen a handful of times. The chain is built from TRBV5-1 and TRBJ2-3, with D unresolved. The CDR3 runs 15 residues. The V and J ends lost 0 bases and 4 bases respectively, with 12 bases between them. Germline V gene lookup returns CDR1 SGHRS and CDR2 YFSETQ. CDR3 region: CASSLDGTGADTQYF. The DNA for the CDR3 is TGCGCCAGCAGCTTGGATGGCACTGGCGCAGATACGCAGTATTTT.

This clonotype came up many times. The chain joins TRBV18 to TRBJ2-7; D perhaps matches TRBD2 (6 bases). Trimming took off 5 bases at V and 4 bases at J, with 15 bases between the two ends. Germline V gene sequence: CDR1 KGHSH, CDR2 LQKENI. This CDR3 contains 14 residues. CDR3 sequence reads: CASSTGGVPYEQYF. The CDR3 coding sequence is TGTGCCAGCTCAACCGGCGGGGTCCCTTACGAGCAGTACTTC.

This chain joins TRBV7-3 and TRBJ2-3; D might be TRBD1 or TRBD2, each matching 5 bases. V dropped 9 bases and J dropped 3 bases, with 10 bases sitting between them. CDR3 length: 12 amino acids. The germline gives CDR1 SGHTA, CDR2 FQGTGA. The CDR3 DNA sequence: TGTGCCAGGAGGGGTTGGACAGATACGCAGTATTTT. Translated: CARRGWTDTQYF.

The table lists this clonotype with many counts. This chain links TRBV7-3 with TRBJ2-2; D gene unclear. CDR3 length: 14 amino acids. V was pared by 6 bases and J by 0 bases, with 8 bases between. CDR1 and CDR2 from the germline V gene are SGHTA and FQGTGA. CDR3 nucleotides: TGTGCCAGCAGTCCGCGGACGAACACCGGGGAGCTGTTTTTT. Amino acid sequence: CASSPRTNTGELFF. Supplemented by reference TRBV7-3 and TRBJ2-2, the full variable domain reads GAGVSQTPSNKVTEKGKYVELRCDPISGHTALYWYRQSLGQGPEFLIYFQGTGAADDSGLPNDRFFAVRPEGSVSTLKIQRTERGDSAVYLCASSPRTNTGELFFGEGSRLTVL.

This clonotype was picked up a small number of times. The chain joins TRBV6-1 to TRBJ2-5; TRBD1 matches at 8 bases. V shed 7 bases, J shed 2 bases, and the junction held 6 bases outside the gene matches. Germline assignment: CDR1 MNHNS and CDR2 SASEGT. The CDR3 length is 14 residues. This CDR3 reads CASTVGQGQETQYF. The CDR3 nucleotides read TGTGCCAGCACCGTAGGACAGGGTCAAGAGACCCAGTACTTC.

This clonotype was counted only a few times. The chain is built from TRBV5-6 and TRBJ2-5; D remains unclear. CDR1 and CDR2 from the germline V gene are SGHDT and YYEEEE. The CDR3 totals 13 residues. V dropped 1 base and J dropped 5 bases, with 9 bases sitting between them. CDR3 region: CASSLTPRETQYF. The DNA of the CDR3 is TGTGCCAGCAGCTTGACCCCCCGGGAGACCCAGTACTTC.

The rearrangement links TRBV5-1 to TRBJ2-5, with D hard to call. Trimming took 0 bases from V and 5 from J, leaving 20 bases between them. The germline V gene has CDR1 SGHRS and CDR2 YFSETQ. The CDR3 spans 17 residues. The CDR3 nucleotides read TGCGCCAGCAGCTTGGCCACCACCCGGCGGCAAGGGGAGACCCAGTACTTC. This translates into CASSLATTRRQGETQYF.

The chain recombines TRBV20-1 with TRBJ2-3, with 9 bases fitting TRBD2. Germline values: CDR1 DFQATT, CDR2 SNEGSKA (reference sequence). The V and J ends lost 1 base and 4 bases, in that order; junction bases with no gene match: 15. CDR3 length equals 18 residues. This CDR3 reads CSARGRVGIAGEADTQYF. CDR3 nucleotides: TGCAGTGCTAGAGGTCGAGTGGGAATAGCGGGAGAGGCAGATACGCAGTATTTT.

This clonotype was counted ten times or more. This sequence joins TRBV20-1 and TRBJ2-5, with TRBD2 matching over 9 bases. Looked up from germline, CDR1 is DFQATT and CDR2 is SNEGSKA (reference sequence). This CDR3 spans 13 amino acids. V lost 3 bases to trimming and J lost 2 bases; unmatched junction nucleotides: 1. The CDR3 is CSARTSGQETQYF. The CDR3 DNA follows: TGCAGTGCTAGGACTAGCGGTCAAGAGACCCAGTACTTC.

This clonotype has ten or more counts. The chain employs TRBV12-3 or TRBV12-4 and TRBJ2-3; D is unresolved. The CDR3 has 12 amino acids. V gave up 1 base and J gave up 6 bases, with 5 bases separating them. As DNA, the CDR3 is TGTGCCAGCAGTTTAGTAGAGGATACGCAGTATTTT. This translates into CASSLVEDTQYF.

The J gene is TRBJ2-2, the V gene TRBV5-1; D is possibly TRBD1 or TRBD2 (5 bases each). The CDR3 loop spans 17 amino acids. Trimming pared 4 bases from V and 0 bases from J, leaving 16 bases between. Germline CDR1 SGHRS, CDR2 YFSETQ. Here the CDR3 reads CASSRGHRNANTGELFF. DNA for the CDR3: TGCGCCAGCAGCCGGGGTCACAGGAACGCGAACACCGGGGAGCTGTTTTTT. The full variable domain, rest sourced from reference TRBV5-1 and TRBJ2-2, is KAGVTQTPRYLIKTRGQQVTLSCSPISGHRSVSWYQQTPGQGLQFLFEYFSETQRNKGNFPGRFSGRQFSNSRSEMNVSTLELGDSALYLCASSRGHRNANTGELFFGEGSRLTVL.

This clonotype was seen only a few times. This chain joins TRBV15 and TRBJ1-1; 9 bases map to TRBD1. J was trimmed by 5 bases and V by 0 bases; bases with no gene match: 4. In germline, CDR1 is LNHNV, CDR2 YYDKDF (reference sequence). This CDR3 region has 15 residues. The CDR3 DNA reads TGTGCCACCAGCAGAGATATAGGACAGGGGACTGAAGCTTTCTTT. Amino acid sequence: CATSRDIGQGTEAFF.

This clonotype was seen many times. V usage is TRBV6-5 and J usage is TRBJ2-2; perhaps TRBD1 as D (5 bases). Trimming pared 0 bases from V and 9 bases from J, leaving 23 bases between. CDR3 length: 18 amino acids. Germline V gene sequence: CDR1 MNHEY, CDR2 SVGAGI. CDR3 DNA sequence: TGTGCCAGCAGTTACTCCCTCCCGCAGGGCCCCACCGGTAGGGAGCTGTTTTTT. This gives the protein CASSYSLPQGPTGRELFF.

CDR3 sequence (DNA): TGTGCCAGCAGCCAACGGAGCAACTATGGCTACACCTTC. This translates into CASSQRSNYGYTF. The chain joins TRBV3-1 to TRBJ1-2; D gene unclear. Trimming cost V 2 bases and J 2 bases, with 6 bases left between them. Germline CDR1 LGHDT, CDR2 YNNKEL (reference sequence). The CDR3 has 13 amino acids.

This clonotype showed up many times. The V and J genes are TRBV20-1 and TRBJ2-2; D call uncertain. Looked up from germline, CDR1 is DFQATT and CDR2 is SNEGSKA (reference sequence). The CDR3 is 16 residues long. V was clipped by 1 base and J by 5 bases, with 17 bases between them. The CDR3 DNA sequence: TGCAGTGCTAGAGTCGGCGGAAAATTGCGGACCGGGGAGCTGTTTTTT. Translation: CSARVGGKLRTGELFF.

The V call is TRBV6-5, the J call TRBJ2-2; TRBD2 matches at 10 bases. Germline assignment: CDR1 MNHEY and CDR2 SVGAGI. Trimming removed 2 bases from V and 5 bases from J; junction bases left unmatched: 8. The CDR3 has 17 amino acids. Here the CDR3 DNA reads TGTGCCAGCAGTTACGATTGGCTAGCGGGAGTGACCGGGGAGCTGTTTTTT. It is translated as CASSYDWLAGVTGELFF.

This clonotype came up a few times. This sequence joins TRBV29-1 and TRBJ2-1; TRBD2 matches at 13 bases. Germline-derived CDR1 and CDR2 are SQVTM and ANQGSEA. The J segment lost 7 bases and the V segment lost 2 bases, leaving 14 bases of the junction unmatched. This CDR3 spans 18 amino acids. The CDR3 sequence: CSVESGLAGEWSWNEQFF. CDR3 nucleotides: TGCAGCGTTGAATCTGGACTAGCGGGAGAATGGTCCTGGAATGAGCAGTTCTTC.

The chain joins TRBV6-5 to TRBJ1-1; D call uncertain. The CDR3 is 14 amino acids. Germline V gene lookup returns CDR1 MNHEY and CDR2 SVGAGI. Deletions cut 2 bases from V and 1 base from J, with 8 bases between. This CDR3 reads CASSYTPANTEAFF. The DNA of the CDR3 is TGTGCCAGCAGTTACACCCCGGCGAACACTGAAGCTTTCTTT.

The chain joins TRBV20-1 to TRBJ1-1; 12 bases fit TRBD1. The CDR3 consists of 14 residues. The ends lost 6 bases at V and 5 bases at J; junction bases unmatched: 7. Germline values: CDR1 DFQATT, CDR2 SNEGSKA (reference sequence). The CDR3 spells CSAPGQGARTEAFF. For the CDR3, the DNA is TGCAGTGCCCCGGGACAGGGGGCGCGAACTGAAGCTTTCTTT.

On this clonotype: One junction end does not reproduce the germline sequence, and a read error may be involved. The J gene is TRBJ1-1, the V gene TRBV10-3; tentative D call: TRBD1 (6 bases). Per the germline V gene, CDR1 is ENHRY and CDR2 is SYGVKD. The CDR3 is 17 residues long. CDR3 sequence (DNA): TGTGCCTTCAGTTTCAGGACAGAATTATACATGAACACTGAAGCTTTCTTT. Protein sequence: CAFSFRTELYMNTEAFF.

In its sample, this clonotype was seen a few times. V is TRBV2 and J is TRBJ1-2; D gene unclear. The CDR3 contains 11 residues. V was cut by 4 bases and J by 3 bases, with 3 bases left in between. Germline V gives CDR1 SNHLY, CDR2 FYNNEI. This chain's CDR3 is CASSGDYGYTF. Here the CDR3 DNA reads TGTGCCAGCAGTGGGGACTATGGCTACACCTTC. The variable domain in full, completed from reference TRBV2 and TRBJ1-2, reads EPEVTQTPSHQVTQMGQEVILRCVPISNHLYFYWYRQILGQKVEFLVSFYNNEISEKSEIFDDQFSVERPDGSNFTLKIRSTKLEDSAMYFCASSGDYGYTFGSGTRLTVV.

This clonotype came up many times. The genes are TRBV20-1 and TRBJ2-1; D is unresolved. Trimming shortened V by 0 bases and J by 10 bases, and 10 bases separated the two germline ends. The CDR3 totals 12 residues. Germline V gives CDR1 DFQATT, CDR2 SNEGSKA (reference sequence). The CDR3 spells CSARDLGAEQFF. The CDR3 nucleotides are TGCAGTGCTAGAGATCTTGGAGCAGAGCAGTTCTTC.

This clonotype was detected only a few times. For the CDR3, the DNA is TGTGCCACCAGTGATAGAAGCGGATCCTACAATGAGCAGTTCTTC. Its protein is CATSDRSGSYNEQFF. V and J are TRBV24-1 and TRBJ2-1; D is possibly TRBD2 (5 bases). Germline values: CDR1 KGHDR, CDR2 SFDVKD. The V and J ends lost 3 bases and 1 base respectively, with 9 bases between them. This CDR3 comprises 15 residues.

The chain joins TRBV7-9 to TRBJ2-1; tentatively, D is TRBD1 (5 bases). Germline V gene lookup returns CDR1 SEHNR and CDR2 FQNEAQ (reference sequence). This CDR3 spans 13 amino acids. The ends were cut back, 7 bases at V and 8 bases at J, with 15 bases in the middle. CDR3 sequence: CASTARVVDEQFF. The CDR3, as DNA: TGTGCCAGCACCGCCAGGGTCGTCGATGAGCAGTTCTTC.

The J gene is TRBJ2-7, the V gene TRBV7-9; 10 bases are shared with TRBD1. Germline CDR1 SEHNR, CDR2 FQNEAQ (reference sequence). The CDR3 covers 16 residues. J was trimmed by 3 bases and V by 5 bases; bases with no gene match: 10. DNA of the CDR3: TGTGCCAGCAGCCCCCTCGGGACAGGGGTCGGCTACGAGCAGTACTTC. Translation: CASSPLGTGVGYEQYF.